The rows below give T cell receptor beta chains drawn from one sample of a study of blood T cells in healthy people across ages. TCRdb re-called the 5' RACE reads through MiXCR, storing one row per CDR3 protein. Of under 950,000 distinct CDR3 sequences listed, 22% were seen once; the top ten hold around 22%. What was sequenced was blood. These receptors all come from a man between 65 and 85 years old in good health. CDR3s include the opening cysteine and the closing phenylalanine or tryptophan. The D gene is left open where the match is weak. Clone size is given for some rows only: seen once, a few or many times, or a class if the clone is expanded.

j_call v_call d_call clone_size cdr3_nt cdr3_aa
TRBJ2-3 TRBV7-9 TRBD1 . TGTGCCAGCAGCAACGCCCGGGACAGAGGCACAGATACGCAGTATTTT CASSNARDRGTDTQYF
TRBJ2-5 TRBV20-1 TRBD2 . TGCAGTGCCGAAATGGGACTACTCCAAGAGACCCAGTACTTC CSAEMGLLQETQYF
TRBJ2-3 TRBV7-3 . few TGTGCCAGCAGCTTAATCGGGACCAGCACAGATACGCAGTATTTT CASSLIGTSTDTQYF
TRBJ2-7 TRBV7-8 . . TGTGCCAGCAGCTTAATAGGGGCCTACGAGCAGTACTTC CASSLIGAYEQYF
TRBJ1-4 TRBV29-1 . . TGCAGCGTTGAGGGGGAAGCGAGTAATGAAAAACTGTTTTTT CSVEGEASNEKLFF
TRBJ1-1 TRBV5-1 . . TGCGCCAGCAAACCTCAAGAGGGGCAAGCTTTCTTT CASKPQEGQAFF
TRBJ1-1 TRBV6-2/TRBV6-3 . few TGTGCCAGCATTAGGGGGGGCGCGAACACTGAAGCTTTCTTT CASIRGGANTEAFF
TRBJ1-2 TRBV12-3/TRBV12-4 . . TGTGCCAGCAGTTTACTGGGGGCGGAGTATGGCTACACCTTC CASSLLGAEYGYTF
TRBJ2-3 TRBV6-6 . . TGTGCCAGCAGTTGGGCTGGCACAGATACGCAGTATTTT CASSWAGTDTQYF
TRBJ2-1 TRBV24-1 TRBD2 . TGTGCCACCAGTAGAAAACTAGCGGGAGAAGGCGCCTACAATGAGCAGTTCTTC CATSRKLAGEGAYNEQFF
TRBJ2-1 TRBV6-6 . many TGTGCCAGCAGCCGAGAGGGAAGTGAGGGGAATGAGCAGTTCTTC CASSREGSEGNEQFF
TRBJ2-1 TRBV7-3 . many TGTGCCAGCAGCTTAGGTTTGTCTTACAATGAGCAGTTCTTC CASSLGLSYNEQFF
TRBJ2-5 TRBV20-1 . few TGCAGTGCTACCGGCCATATTCGGGAGACCCAGTACTTC CSATGHIRETQYF
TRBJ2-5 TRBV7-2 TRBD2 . TGTGCCAGCAGCTTCGGAGCGGGAGTAGCTCTAGAGACCCAGTACTTC CASSFGAGVALETQYF
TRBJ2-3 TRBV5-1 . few TGCGCCAGTAGCTTGGTCGGGCCGTTAGATACGCAGTATTTT CASSLVGPLDTQYF
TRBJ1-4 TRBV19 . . TGTGCCAGTAGTATCCTTGACAAGAAACTGTTTTTT CASSILDKKLFF
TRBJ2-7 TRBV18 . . TGTGCCAGCTCACCACCGCCAGGAGGACACGAGCAGTACTTC CASSPPPGGHEQYF
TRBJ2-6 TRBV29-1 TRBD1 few TGCAGCGTCGGACAGGGGTATGGGGCCAACGTCCTGACTTTC CSVGQGYGANVLTF
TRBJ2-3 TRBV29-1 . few TGCAGCGTTGACGGGTCTAGCACAGATACGCAGTATTTT CSVDGSSTDTQYF
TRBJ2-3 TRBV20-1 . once TGCAGTGCTAAGGAGGAGACTAGCACAGATACGCAGTATTTT CSAKEETSTDTQYF
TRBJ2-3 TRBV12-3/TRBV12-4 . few TGTGCCAGCAGTTTCAAGGATACTAGCACAGATACGCAGTATTTT CASSFKDTSTDTQYF
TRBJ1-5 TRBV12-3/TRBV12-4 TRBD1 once TGTGCCAGCAGAGCAGGGGGCAGGAACAATCAGCCCCAGCATTTT CASRAGGRNNQPQHF
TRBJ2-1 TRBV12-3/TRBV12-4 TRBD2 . TGTGCCTCCCTGATGGTTCTAGCGGGAGGTCCTGATGACAATGAGCAGTTCTTC CASLMVLAGGPDDNEQFF
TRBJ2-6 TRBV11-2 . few TGTGCCAGCAGCTTTCAGGGGTCTGGGGCCAACGTCCTGACTTTC CASSFQGSGANVLTF
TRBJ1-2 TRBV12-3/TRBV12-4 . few TGTGCCAGCAGTTTCGAGGGGCAGCTAGGCGGCTACACCTTC CASSFEGQLGGYTF
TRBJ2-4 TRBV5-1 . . TGCGCCAGCAGCTTGGACAGGCGGGACACTTCCCGGGGGGCCAAAAACATTCAGTACTTC CASSLDRRDTSRGAKNIQYF
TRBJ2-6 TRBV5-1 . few TGCGCCAGCAGCCAAGGGACGTACGGGGCCAACGTCCTGACTTTC CASSQGTYGANVLTF
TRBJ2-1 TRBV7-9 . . TGTGCCAGCAGTAGTACTGGAGACTTTGGCGAGCAGTTCTTC CASSSTGDFGEQFF
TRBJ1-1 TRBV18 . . TGTGCCAGCTCACGGGATGGGCCCGAAGCTTTCTTT CASSRDGPEAFF
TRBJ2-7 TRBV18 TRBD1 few TGTGCCAGCTCTACAGGGGACTCCTACGAGCAGTACTTC CASSTGDSYEQYF
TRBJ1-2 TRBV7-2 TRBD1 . TGTGCCAGCAGCTCCACCCCAATTCCTTGGGAGGGGGCGCTTGGCTACACCTTC CASSSTPIPWEGALGYTF
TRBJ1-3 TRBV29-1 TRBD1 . TGCAGCGTTGAAGATTACAGGGGGAACACCATATATTTT CSVEDYRGNTIYF
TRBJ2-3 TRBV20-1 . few TGCAGTGCCCAAATAGGCGCGGCGAGGGGAGATACGCAGTATTTT CSAQIGAARGDTQYF
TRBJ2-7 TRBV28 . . TGTGCCAGCAGTCCGTCGGCGGGGTCCTACGAGCAGTACTTC CASSPSAGSYEQYF
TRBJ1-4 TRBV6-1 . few TGTGCCAGCAGTGGCAGAGGAGGGGCCAATGAAAAACTGTTTTTT CASSGRGGANEKLFF
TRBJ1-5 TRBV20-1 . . TGCAGTGGAGGCCAGCCCCAGCATTTT CSGGQPQHF
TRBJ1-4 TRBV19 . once TGTGCCAGTAGTACCGAGGGAGCGCCTAATGAAAAACTGTTTTTT CASSTEGAPNEKLFF
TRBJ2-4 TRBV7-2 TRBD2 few TGTGCCAGCAGCTCGACTAGCGGGAGGTACATTCAGTACTTC CASSSTSGRYIQYF
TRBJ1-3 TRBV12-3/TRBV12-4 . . TGTGCCAGCAGTTTTTACGAGGGAAACACCATATATTTT CASSFYEGNTIYF
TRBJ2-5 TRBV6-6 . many TGTGCCAGCGGTACGGCGGACTCCTACCAAGAGACCCAGTACTTC CASGTADSYQETQYF
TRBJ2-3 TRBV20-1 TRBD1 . TGCAGTGCTAGAGAGTTGGGACAGGGAGTAGATACGCAGTATTTT CSARELGQGVDTQYF
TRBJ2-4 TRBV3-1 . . TGTGCCAGCAGCTCTACGTCAATGGCCAAAAACATTCAGTACTTC CASSSTSMAKNIQYF
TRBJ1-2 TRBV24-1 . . TGTGCCACCAGTGAATGGGGTGATGCGGGCTACACCTTC CATSEWGDAGYTF
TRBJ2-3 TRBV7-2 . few TGTGCCAGCAGCCCGCCCTCAGCGTTTCGTACAGATACGCAGTATTTT CASSPPSAFRTDTQYF
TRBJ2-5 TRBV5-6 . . TGTGCCAGCACCCCGGGATTGATGCCGGGGGCCTCAAAAGAGACCCAGTACTTC CASTPGLMPGASKETQYF
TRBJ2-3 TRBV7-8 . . TGTGCCAGCAGCCCAAACCGACAGAGCACAGATACGCAGTATTTT CASSPNRQSTDTQYF
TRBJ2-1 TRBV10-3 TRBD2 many TGTGCCATCAGTGTCCTAGCGGGAGACAAAGGAAGCAATGAGCAGTTCTTC CAISVLAGDKGSNEQFF
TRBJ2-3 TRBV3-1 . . TGTGCCAGCAGCCGTGCCCGGACCCACACAGATACGCAGTATTTT CASSRARTHTDTQYF
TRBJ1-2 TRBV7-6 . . TGTGCCAGCAGCCCACGAGGGGCAGTGGACTATGGCTACACCTTC CASSPRGAVDYGYTF
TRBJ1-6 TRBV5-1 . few TGCGCCAGCAGCTTGGGGTCCACAGGGCCGCTCTATAATTCACTCCTCCACTTT CASSLGSTGPLYNSLLHF
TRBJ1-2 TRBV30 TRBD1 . TGTGCCTGGAGTGGACAGGGGTTGGATGGCTACACCTTC CAWSGQGLDGYTF
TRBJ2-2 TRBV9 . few TGTGCCAGCAGTGGGACACCCACTGGGGAGCTGTTTTTT CASSGTPTGELFF